This T cell receptor (beta chain) came from a study of CD8 T cells in ankylosing spondylitis. As for this clonotype: The target antigen is unknown.

Broader study findings: Previously reported in reactive arthritis synovial fluid and blood were some of the motif variants. Matched synovial fluid from ankylosing spondylitis patients was reported to be enriched for disease-linked clones. Peripheral blood samples showed relatively rare disease-linked clones, and these clones were CD8+.

After removal of 4 bases from V and 5 bases from J, the junction contained 7 bases not matched to a gene. The germline V gene has CDR1 LGHNA and CDR2 YSLEER. There are 14 residues in the CDR3. The TCR beta libraries were generated through quantitative 5'-RACE incorporating molecular barcodes. Each CDR3 protein gets one entry after TCRdb re-called the 5' RACE reads with MiXCR. The sample holds about 300,000 distinct CDR3 sequences, approximately 10% seen once. The sample taken for sequencing was blood, either unsorted or a sorted T cell fraction (not recorded which). This TCR was recovered from a female donor with ankylosing spondylitis or in good health (not recorded which). The chain uses TRBV4-3 and TRBJ2-5; 7 bases agree with TRBD2. The chain's CDR3 is CASSLSTSAETQYF. CDR3 nucleotide sequence: TGCGCCAGCAGCCTCTCAACTAGCGCTGAGACCCAGTACTTC.